The next 31 T cell receptor beta chains were all read from a single sample in a study of blood T cell repertoires in COVID-19. Profiled with immunoSEQ multiplex PCR; TCRdb holds only in-frame clones, not every one. The sample consists of 250,000 or so clones, over 80% of them appearing once. The sample comprised PBMCs or T cells enriched from blood (not recorded which). The receptors were sampled from a woman between 40 and 55 years old who had been exposed to COVID-19.

The rearrangement links TRBV29-1 to TRBJ2-2, with 7 bases lining up with TRBD1. Losses at the gene ends were 7 bases for V and 2 bases for J; bases not matched to a gene: 4. The germline V gene has CDR1 SQVTM and CDR2 ANQGSEA. This CDR3 is 13 amino acids long. The CDR3 sequence: CSAGTVNTGELFF. CDR3 nucleotides: TGCAGCGCTGGGACAGTTAACACCGGGGAGCTGTTTTTT.

CDR3 sequence reads: CAWSVSFPYGYTF. CDR3 sequence (DNA): TGTGCCTGGAGTGTATCTTTCCCCTATGGCTACACCTTC. J is TRBJ1-2 and V is TRBV30, with D uncertain. The V gene lost 0 bases and the J gene lost 4 bases, with 9 bases spanning the gap. This CDR3 spans 13 amino acids. Looked up from germline, CDR1 is GTSNPN and CDR2 is SVGIG (reference sequence).

In DNA form, the CDR3 reads TGTGCCAGTAGTATGCGGGCGAACACTGAAGCTTTCTTT. This gives the protein CASSMRANTEAFF. This chain connects TRBV19 to TRBJ1-1, with D hard to call. V was shortened by 3 bases and J by 1 base, with 6 bases between the two germline ends. Germline V gene sequence: CDR1 LNHDA, CDR2 SQIVND (reference sequence). The CDR3 is 13 amino acids.

This clone was counted a single time. V usage is TRBV28 and J usage is TRBJ1-2, with 8 bases matching TRBD1. The CDR3 covers 13 residues. Germline values: CDR1 MDHEN, CDR2 SYDVKM. V was pared by 8 bases and J by 0 bases, with 2 bases of the junction left unmatched. The CDR3 region has the DNA TGTGCCAGCCGACAGGGGTCTAACTATGGCTACACCTTC. It yields the protein CASRQGSNYGYTF.

The rearrangement links TRBV3-1 (or the pseudogene TRBV3-2) to TRBJ2-2, with D uncertain. This CDR3 spans 13 amino acids. Germline V gene sequence: CDR1 LGHDT, CDR2 YNNKEL (reference sequence). The germline V and J ends were trimmed by 5 bases and 3 bases, with 7 bases remaining between them. This chain's CDR3 is CASSYSYTGELFF. CDR3 in DNA: TGTGCCAGCAGCTATTCCTACACCGGGGAGCTGTTTTTT.

The CDR3 sequence: CASSSYSGGAGNEQFF. The CDR3 coding sequence is TGTGCCAGCAGTTCCTATAGCGGGGGCGCTGGGAATGAGCAGTTCTTC. V and J are TRBV28 and TRBJ2-1, with 9 positions matching TRBD2. The V gene end was trimmed by 4 bases and the J gene end by 7 bases; junction bases not matched to a gene: 11. Germline V lookup: CDR1 MDHEN, CDR2 SYDVKM. The CDR3 loop spans 16 amino acids.

The chain uses TRBV7-3 and TRBJ2-1; possibly TRBD2 for D (6 bases). V shed 1 base and J shed 2 bases, with 18 bases lying between them. Germline V lookup: CDR1 SGHTA, CDR2 FQGTGA. This CDR3 spans 18 amino acids. The CDR3 coding sequence is TGTGCCAGCAGCTTAAACCCTGAGACTAGACCCCCCTACAATGAGCAGTTCTTC. Protein: CASSLNPETRPPYNEQFF.

V is TRBV5-8 and J is TRBJ1-2; possible D gene TRBD1, 6 bases. This CDR3 spans 18 amino acids. Germline V CDR1 and CDR2: SGHTS, YDEGEE. The V end lost 4 bases, the J end lost 8 bases, and 30 bases lay between the germline ends. The CDR3 DNA reads TGTGCCAGCAGCCAGGAAACAGGGTTAGGGAGTCTCGCCTCCGGCTACACCTTC. This encodes CASSQETGLGSLASGYTF.

V and J are TRBV29-1 and TRBJ2-2; D is possibly TRBD2 (7 bases). The CDR3 runs to 15 residues. Germline V gene data show CDR1 as SQVTM and CDR2 as ANQGSEA. Trimming stripped 7 bases from V and 3 bases from J, with 18 bases between. CDR3 sequence reads: CSARWGGSDTGELFF. CDR3 DNA: TGCAGCGCCCGGTGGGGGGGCTCGGACACCGGGGAGCTGTTTTTT.

This chain connects TRBV7-8 to TRBJ1-2, with TRBD1 matching over 9 bases. This CDR3 region has 15 residues. Looked up from germline, CDR1 is SGHVS and CDR2 is FQNEAQ. The ends lost 1 base at V and 8 bases at J; junction bases unmatched: 8. The chain's CDR3 is CASSLGSQGAQGYTF. Here the CDR3 DNA reads TGTGCCAGCAGCTTAGGTTCACAGGGGGCGCAGGGCTACACCTTC.

For the CDR3, the DNA is TGTGCCAGCAGCCGACAGCGAGCGAACACCGGGGAGCTGTTTTTT. It is translated as CASSRQRANTGELFF. J is TRBJ2-2 and V is TRBV2; perhaps TRBD1 as D (5 bases). CDR1 and CDR2 (germline): SNHLY, FYNNEI. The CDR3 runs 15 residues. Trimming removed 6 bases from V and 0 bases from J, with 11 bases in between.

V gene TRBV11-3 combines with J gene TRBJ1-3; no definite D call. V was pared by 5 bases and J by 0 bases, with 2 bases between. Germline CDR1 reads SGHNT; CDR2 reads YENEEA. The CDR3 has 12 amino acids. CDR3 sequence reads: CASSLSGNTIYF. As DNA, the CDR3 is TGTGCCAGCAGCCTCTCTGGAAACACCATATATTTT.

CDR3 loop: CASSPKFSAGGQDTQYF. The DNA for the CDR3 is TGTGCCAGCAGCCCAAAATTCTCAGCGGGAGGCCAAGATACGCAGTATTTT. The V and J genes are TRBV7-3 and TRBJ2-3; 9 nucleotides align to TRBD2. The CDR3 loop spans 17 amino acids. Trimming cost V 5 bases and J 5 bases; bases outside gene matches: 14. Per the germline V gene, CDR1 is SGHTA and CDR2 is FQGTGA.

This chain connects TRBV5-1 to TRBJ2-1, with D perhaps matching TRBD1 (6 bases). CDR1 and CDR2 (germline): SGHRS, YFSETQ. This CDR3 is built from 13 residues. V lost 2 bases to trimming and J lost 8 bases, with 11 bases between them. CDR3 sequence reads: CASSFRGSDEQFF. The CDR3, as DNA: TGCGCCAGCAGCTTTAGGGGGTCGGATGAGCAGTTCTTC. Supplemented by reference TRBV5-1 and TRBJ2-1, the full variable domain reads KAGVTQTPRYLIKTRGQQVTLSCSPISGHRSVSWYQQTPGQGLQFLFEYFSETQRNKGNFPGRFSGRQFSNSRSEMNVSTLELGDSALYLCASSFRGSDEQFFGPGTRLTVL.

The CDR3, as DNA: TGCGCCAGCAGCCAAGAACGAGGGGGCGGGTACGAGCAGTACTTC. This sequence encodes CASSQERGGGYEQYF. V usage is TRBV4-3 and J usage is TRBJ2-7; 7 bases are a match to TRBD1. The length of the CDR3 is 15 residues. Germline V CDR1 and CDR2: LGHNA, YSLEER. V lost 0 bases to trimming and J lost 4 bases; unmatched junction nucleotides: 6.

V usage is TRBV24-1 and J usage is TRBJ1-2; no reliable D call. CDR1 and CDR2 (germline): KGHDR, SFDVKD. The CDR3 has 14 amino acids. V was pared by 3 bases and J by 4 bases, with 11 bases between. CDR3 in amino acids: CATSDTRYGYGYTF. Written as DNA, the CDR3 is TGTGCCACCAGTGATACCCGGTACGGCTATGGCTACACCTTC.

The V call is TRBV19, the J call TRBJ2-7; no reliable D call. Trimming took off 0 bases at V and 0 bases at J, with 6 bases between the two ends. Germline V gene data show CDR1 as LNHDA and CDR2 as SQIVND (reference sequence). The CDR3 totals 14 residues. The CDR3 spells CASSIDWSSYEQYF. The CDR3, as DNA: TGTGCCAGTAGTATAGATTGGAGCTCCTACGAGCAGTACTTC.

V usage is TRBV6-5 and J usage is TRBJ1-2; 7 bases are shared with TRBD1. The CDR3 runs to 15 residues. Germline V gene lookup returns CDR1 MNHEY and CDR2 SVGAGI. V lost 6 bases, J lost 4 bases, and 11 bases stayed unmatched. The CDR3 bases are TGTGCCAGCAGAAGTTCCCTCGGGACAGCCTATGGCTACACCTTC. Its translation: CASRSSLGTAYGYTF.

The chain combines TRBV7-2 with TRBJ2-7; weak D call: TRBD1 (6 bases). CDR1 is SGHTA, CDR2 FQGNSA, per germline. The V end lost 2 bases, the J end lost 2 bases, and 13 bases lay between the germline ends. The CDR3 extends over 15 amino acids. The CDR3 region is CASSLRGGQAYEQYF. As DNA, the CDR3 is TGTGCCAGCAGCTTAAGAGGGGGTCAGGCCTACGAGCAGTACTTC.

The chain is built from TRBV19 and TRBJ2-3; 7 nucleotides agree with TRBD2. CDR1 is LNHDA, CDR2 SQIVND, per germline (reference sequence). The CDR3 runs 14 residues. The V segment lost 3 bases and the J segment 4 bases; nucleotides outside the gene matches: 4. As DNA, the CDR3 is TGTGCCAGTAGTATTTCGGGGGGAGCAGATACGCAGTATTTT. This sequence encodes CASSISGGADTQYF.

The V and J genes are TRBV2 and TRBJ1-2, with 10 bases aligning to TRBD1. The CDR3 is made up of 17 amino acids. Germline lookup yields CDR1 SNHLY and CDR2 FYNNEI. V dropped 2 bases and J dropped 4; count of bases not matched to a gene: 10. The CDR3 DNA sequence: TGTGCCAGCAGTGAATTACTTTTCGGGACAGGGGTCTATGGCTACACCTTC. Its protein product is CASSELLFGTGVYGYTF.

This chain uses TRBV6-2 or TRBV6-3 with TRBJ2-5; the match to TRBD1 covers 8 bases. J lost 4 bases, V lost 2 bases, and 6 bases had no gene match. This CDR3 comprises 15 residues. Looked up from germline, CDR1 is MNHEY and CDR2 is SVGEGT. The CDR3 reads CASSYGAGGRETQYF. The CDR3 DNA reads as TGTGCCAGCAGTTACGGCGCAGGGGGCCGAGAGACCCAGTACTTC.

This clone was seen once. The chain carries TRBV5-1 and TRBJ1-1; 7 positions match TRBD1. The CDR3 runs to 16 residues. V lost 2 bases and J lost 2; bases outside the gene matches: 9. Germline loops: CDR1 SGHRS, CDR2 YFSETQ. DNA for the CDR3: TGCGCCAGCAGCTTACGAGCCTGGACAGGCAACACTGAAGCTTTCTTT. Protein product: CASSLRAWTGNTEAFF. Supplemented by reference TRBV5-1 and TRBJ1-1, the full variable domain reads KAGVTQTPRYLIKTRGQQVTLSCSPISGHRSVSWYQQTPGQGLQFLFEYFSETQRNKGNFPGRFSGRQFSNSRSEMNVSTLELGDSALYLCASSLRAWTGNTEAFFGQGTRLTVV.

The chain couples TRBV19 to TRBJ1-2; 7 positions agree with TRBD1. Looked up from germline, CDR1 is LNHDA and CDR2 is SQIVND (reference sequence). V lost 4 bases and J lost 3; bases outside the gene matches: 8. This CDR3 spans 15 amino acids. CDR3 residues: CASSTPPGQYYGYTF. The CDR3 coding sequence is TGTGCCAGTAGTACCCCACCGGGACAGTACTATGGCTACACCTTC.

This clone was counted between two and nine times. The rearrangement links TRBV7-3 to TRBJ2-2; 7 bases map to TRBD2. This CDR3 has 14 amino acids. J lost 6 bases, V lost 6 bases, and 7 bases had no gene match. Germline-derived CDR1 and CDR2 are SGHTA and FQGTGA. The CDR3 region is CASSPGLPAGELFF. The CDR3 DNA is TGTGCCAGCAGTCCGGGACTACCCGCCGGGGAGCTGTTTTTT.

The rearrangement links TRBV19 to TRBJ1-4, with TRBD1 as a possible D gene (5 bases). This CDR3 region has 14 residues. Germline loops: CDR1 LNHDA, CDR2 SQIVND (reference sequence). Trimming cost V 5 bases and J 2 bases, with 9 bases left between them. The CDR3 protein is CASSPGRTNEKLFF. The CDR3 region has the DNA TGTGCCAGTAGTCCAGGGCGCACTAATGAAAAACTGTTTTTT.

The chain is built from TRBV7-6 and TRBJ2-7, with TRBD1 identical over 7 bases. Germline V gene lookup returns CDR1 SGHVS and CDR2 FNYEAQ. Trimming took 1 base from V and 0 from J; bases not matched to a gene: 3. This CDR3 contains 15 residues. CDR3 nucleotides: TGTGCCAGCAGCTTAGTGTCAGGGGGCTCCTACGAGCAGTACGTC. It translates to CASSLVSGGSYEQYV.

The chain carries TRBV4-3 and TRBJ1-6; D gene unclear. The germline V gene has CDR1 LGHNA and CDR2 YSLEER. Trimming stripped 1 base from V and 3 bases from J, with 13 bases between. This CDR3 has 17 residues. CDR3 in amino acids: CASSQGPPQIYNSPLHF. The CDR3 DNA is TGCGCCAGCAGCCAAGGCCCACCACAAATCTATAATTCACCCCTCCACTTT.

V and J are TRBV6-6 and TRBJ1-1; D remains ambiguous. Germline CDR1 reads MNHNY; CDR2 reads SVGAGI (reference sequence). This CDR3 region has 12 residues. Trimming left V 7 bases short and J 4 bases short, with 10 bases between. The CDR3 is CASTVGSTEAFF. CDR3 coding DNA: TGTGCCAGCACGGTGGGGAGCACTGAAGCTTTCTTT.

The chain recombines TRBV9 with TRBJ1-6, with D tentatively TRBD1 (5 bases). The germline CDR1 and CDR2 sequences are SGDLS and YYNGEE. This CDR3 comprises 15 residues. The V end lost 4 bases, the J end lost 10 bases, and 18 bases lay between the germline ends. CDR3 sequence: CASSRAVGGLSPLHF. CDR3 DNA: TGTGCCAGCAGCCGCGCGGTGGGGGGACTCTCACCCCTCCACTTT.

The CDR3, as DNA: TGTGCCAGCAGCCAACTGGAGACAGCCTTGAGGGGCTACACCTTC. Its translation: CASSQLETALRGYTF. The V call is TRBV4-2, the J call TRBJ1-2; D perhaps matches TRBD1 (5 bases). The CDR3 is made up of 15 amino acids. The V end was cut by 2 bases, the J end by 8 bases, with 18 bases between. Germline V lookup: CDR1 LGHNA, CDR2 YNFKEQ.